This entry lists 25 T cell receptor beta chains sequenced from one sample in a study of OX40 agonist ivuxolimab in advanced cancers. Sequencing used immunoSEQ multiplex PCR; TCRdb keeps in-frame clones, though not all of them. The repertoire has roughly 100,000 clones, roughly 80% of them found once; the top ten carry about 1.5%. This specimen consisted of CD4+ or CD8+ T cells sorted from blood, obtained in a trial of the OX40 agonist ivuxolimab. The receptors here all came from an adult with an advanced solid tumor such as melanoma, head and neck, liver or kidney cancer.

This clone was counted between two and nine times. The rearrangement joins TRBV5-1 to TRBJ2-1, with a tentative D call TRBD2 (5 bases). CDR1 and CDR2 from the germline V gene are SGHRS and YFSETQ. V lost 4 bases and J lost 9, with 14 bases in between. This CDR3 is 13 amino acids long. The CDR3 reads CASSRYGEGEQFF. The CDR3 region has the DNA TGCGCCAGCAGCCGGTACGGTGAGGGTGAGCAGTTCTTC.

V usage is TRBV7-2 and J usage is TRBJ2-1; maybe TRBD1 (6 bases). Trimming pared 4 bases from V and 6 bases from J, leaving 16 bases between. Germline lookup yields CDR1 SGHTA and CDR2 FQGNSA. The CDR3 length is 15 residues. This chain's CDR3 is CASSSQGSFGNEQFF. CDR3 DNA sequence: TGTGCCAGCAGCTCACAGGGTTCCTTCGGCAATGAGCAGTTCTTC. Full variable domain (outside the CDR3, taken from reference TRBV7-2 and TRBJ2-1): GAGVSQSPSNKVTEKGKDVELRCDPISGHTALYWYRQSLGQGLEFLIYFQGNSAPDKSGLPSDRFSAERTGGSVSTLTIQRTQQEDSAVYLCASSSQGSFGNEQFFGPGTRLTVL.

Here the CDR3 reads CASSLGTLYEQYF. CDR3 DNA sequence: TGTGCCAGCAGCTTGGGGACTCTCTACGAGCAGTACTTC. The chain uses TRBV7-6 and TRBJ2-7; D is perhaps TRBD2 (6 bases). The CDR3 extends over 13 amino acids. V lost 3 bases to trimming and J lost 3 bases, with 9 bases between them. Per germline, CDR1 SGHVS and CDR2 FNYEAQ.

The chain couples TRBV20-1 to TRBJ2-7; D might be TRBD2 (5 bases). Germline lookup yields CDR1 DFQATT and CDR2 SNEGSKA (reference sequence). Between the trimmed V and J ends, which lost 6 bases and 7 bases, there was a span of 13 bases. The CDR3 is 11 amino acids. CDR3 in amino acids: CSAGERGEQYF. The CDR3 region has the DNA TGCAGTGCCGGGGAACGAGGAGAGCAGTACTTC.

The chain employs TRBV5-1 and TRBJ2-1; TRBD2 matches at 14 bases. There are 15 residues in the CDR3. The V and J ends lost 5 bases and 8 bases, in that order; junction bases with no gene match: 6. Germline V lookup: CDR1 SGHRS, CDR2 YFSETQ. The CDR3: CASSSGTSGSYEQFF. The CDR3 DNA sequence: TGCGCCAGCAGTTCCGGGACTAGCGGGAGCTATGAGCAGTTCTTC.

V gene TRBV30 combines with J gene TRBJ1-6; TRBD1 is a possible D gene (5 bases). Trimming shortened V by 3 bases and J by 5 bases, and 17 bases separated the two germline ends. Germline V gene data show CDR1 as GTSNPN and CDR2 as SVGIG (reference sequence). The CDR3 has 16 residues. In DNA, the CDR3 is TGTGCCTGGAGATTGGTGTTGGGGGGAAATAATTCACCCCTCCACTTT. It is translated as CAWRLVLGGNNSPLHF. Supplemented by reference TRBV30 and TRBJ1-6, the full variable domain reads SQTIHQWPATLVQPVGSPLSLECTVEGTSNPNLYWYRQAAGRGLQLLFYSVGIGQISSEVPQNLSASRPQDRQFILSSKKLLLSDSGFYLCAWRLVLGGNNSPLHFGNGTRLTVT.

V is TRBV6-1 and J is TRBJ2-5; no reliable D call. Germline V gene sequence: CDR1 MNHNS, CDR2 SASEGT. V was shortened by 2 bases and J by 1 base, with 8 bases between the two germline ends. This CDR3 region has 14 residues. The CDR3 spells CASSEYTLQETQYF. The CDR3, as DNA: TGTGCCAGCAGTGAATACACCCTCCAAGAGACCCAGTACTTC.

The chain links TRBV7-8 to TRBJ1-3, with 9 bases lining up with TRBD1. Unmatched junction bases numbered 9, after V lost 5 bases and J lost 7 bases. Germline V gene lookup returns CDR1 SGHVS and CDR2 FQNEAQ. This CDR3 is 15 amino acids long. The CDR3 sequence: CASSPRDRAFNTIYF. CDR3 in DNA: TGTGCCAGCAGCCCTAGGGACAGGGCTTTCAACACCATATATTTT.

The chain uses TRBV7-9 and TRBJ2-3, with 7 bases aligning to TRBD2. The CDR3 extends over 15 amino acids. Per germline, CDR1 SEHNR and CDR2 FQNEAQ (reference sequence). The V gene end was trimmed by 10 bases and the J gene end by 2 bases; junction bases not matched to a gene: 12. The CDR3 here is CATQDRGGPTDTQYF. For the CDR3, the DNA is TGTGCCACCCAGGATCGGGGAGGGCCCACAGATACGCAGTATTTT.

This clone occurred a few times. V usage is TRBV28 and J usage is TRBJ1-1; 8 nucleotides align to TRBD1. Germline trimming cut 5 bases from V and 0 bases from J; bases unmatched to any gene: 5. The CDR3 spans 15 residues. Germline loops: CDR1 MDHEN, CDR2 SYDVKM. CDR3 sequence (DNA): TGTGCCAGCAGTCGGGACAGGTCCATGAACACTGAAGCTTTCTTT. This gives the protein CASSRDRSMNTEAFF.

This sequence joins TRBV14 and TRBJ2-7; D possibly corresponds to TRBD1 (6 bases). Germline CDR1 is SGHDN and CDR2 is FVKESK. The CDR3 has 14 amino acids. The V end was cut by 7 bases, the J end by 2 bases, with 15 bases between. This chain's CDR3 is CASTKTGTPYEQYF. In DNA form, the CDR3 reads TGTGCCAGCACCAAGACAGGTACGCCCTACGAGCAGTACTTC.

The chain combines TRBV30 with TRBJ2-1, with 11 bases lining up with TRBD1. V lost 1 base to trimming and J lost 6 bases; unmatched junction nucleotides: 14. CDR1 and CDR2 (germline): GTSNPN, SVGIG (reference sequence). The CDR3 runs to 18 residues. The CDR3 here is CAWSGVPVLGQGVNEQFF. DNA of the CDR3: TGTGCCTGGAGTGGGGTCCCGGTATTGGGACAGGGGGTCAATGAGCAGTTCTTC.

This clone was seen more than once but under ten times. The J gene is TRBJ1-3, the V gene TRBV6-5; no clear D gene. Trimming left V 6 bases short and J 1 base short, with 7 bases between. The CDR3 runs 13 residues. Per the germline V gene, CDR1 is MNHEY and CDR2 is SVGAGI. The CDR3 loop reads CASRSPSGNTIYF. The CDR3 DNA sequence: TGTGCCAGCAGAAGCCCATCTGGAAACACCATATATTTT.

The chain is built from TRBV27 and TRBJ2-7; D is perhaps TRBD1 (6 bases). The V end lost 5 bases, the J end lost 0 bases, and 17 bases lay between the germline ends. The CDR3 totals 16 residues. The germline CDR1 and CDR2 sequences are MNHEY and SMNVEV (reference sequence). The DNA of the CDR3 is TGTGCCAGCAGTGGGCTCGGGACACCAAGCTCCTACGAGCAGTACTTC. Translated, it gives CASSGLGTPSSYEQYF.

CDR3 DNA sequence: TGCGCCAGCAGCCAAGGGCGAAGCTCCTACGAGCAGTACTTC. The encoded protein is CASSQGRSSYEQYF. The chain carries TRBV4-3 and TRBJ2-7; D uncertain. CDR3 size: 14 residues. Germline-derived CDR1 and CDR2 are LGHNA and YSLEER. V was cut by 1 base and J by 0 bases, with 7 bases left in between.

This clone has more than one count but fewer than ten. CDR3 amino acids: CASSRGTQETQYF. CDR3 bases: TGTGCCAGTAGTAGAGGGACTCAAGAGACCCAGTACTTC. This chain joins TRBV19 and TRBJ2-5; tentatively, D is TRBD2 (6 bases). The CDR3 sequence is 13 residues long. Germline-derived CDR1 and CDR2 are LNHDA and SQIVND (reference sequence). V was cut by 4 bases and J by 2 bases, with 8 bases left in between. The variable domain in full, with the rest retrieved from reference TRBV19 and TRBJ2-5, is DGGITQSPKYLFRKEGQNVTLSCEQNLNHDAMYWYRQDPGQGLRLIYYSQIVNDFQKGDIAEGYSVSREKKESFPLTVTSAQKNPTAFYLCASSRGTQETQYFGPGTRLLVL.

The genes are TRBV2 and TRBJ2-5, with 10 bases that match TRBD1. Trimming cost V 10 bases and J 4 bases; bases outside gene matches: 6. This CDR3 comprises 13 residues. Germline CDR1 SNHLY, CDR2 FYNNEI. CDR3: CATQGDRGETQYF. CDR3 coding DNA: TGTGCCACACAAGGGGACAGGGGAGAGACCCAGTACTTC.

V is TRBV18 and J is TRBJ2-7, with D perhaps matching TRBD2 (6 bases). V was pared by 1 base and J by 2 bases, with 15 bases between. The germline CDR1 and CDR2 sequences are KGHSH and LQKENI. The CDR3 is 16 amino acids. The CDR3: CASSPRLALGPYEQYF. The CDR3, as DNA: TGTGCCAGCTCACCACGTCTAGCGTTAGGGCCCTACGAGCAGTACTTC.

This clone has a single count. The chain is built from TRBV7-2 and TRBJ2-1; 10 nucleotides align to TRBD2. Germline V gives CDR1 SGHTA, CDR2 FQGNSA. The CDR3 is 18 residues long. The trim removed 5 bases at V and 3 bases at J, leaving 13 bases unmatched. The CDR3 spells CASSPPGVAGGNYNEQFF. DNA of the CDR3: TGTGCCAGCAGCCCCCCCGGGGTAGCGGGGGGAAACTACAATGAGCAGTTCTTC. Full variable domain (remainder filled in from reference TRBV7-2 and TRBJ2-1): GAGVSQSPSNKVTEKGKDVELRCDPISGHTALYWYRQSLGQGLEFLIYFQGNSAPDKSGLPSDRFSAERTGGSVSTLTIQRTQQEDSAVYLCASSPPGVAGGNYNEQFFGPGTRLTVL.

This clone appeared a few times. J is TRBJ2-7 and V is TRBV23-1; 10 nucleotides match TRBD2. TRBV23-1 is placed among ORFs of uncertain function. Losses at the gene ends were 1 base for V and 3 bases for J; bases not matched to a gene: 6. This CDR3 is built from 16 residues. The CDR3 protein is CASSQLTSSGGYEQYF. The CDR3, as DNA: TGCGCCAGCAGTCAATTGACGTCTAGCGGGGGCTACGAGCAGTACTTC.

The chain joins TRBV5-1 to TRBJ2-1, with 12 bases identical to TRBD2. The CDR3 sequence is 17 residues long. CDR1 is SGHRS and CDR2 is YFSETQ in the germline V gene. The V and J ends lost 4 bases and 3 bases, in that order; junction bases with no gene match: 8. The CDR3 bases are TGCGCCAGCAGCCCGGGTCAGACTAGCGGGGGCTACAATGAGCAGTTCTTC. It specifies CASSPGQTSGGYNEQFF.

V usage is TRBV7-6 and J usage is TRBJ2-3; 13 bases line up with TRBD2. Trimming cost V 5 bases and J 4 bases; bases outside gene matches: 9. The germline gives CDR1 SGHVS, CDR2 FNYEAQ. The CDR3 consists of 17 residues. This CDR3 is CASSQGTSGTVADTQYF. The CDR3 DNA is TGTGCCAGCAGCCAGGGGACTAGCGGGACGGTCGCAGATACGCAGTATTTT.

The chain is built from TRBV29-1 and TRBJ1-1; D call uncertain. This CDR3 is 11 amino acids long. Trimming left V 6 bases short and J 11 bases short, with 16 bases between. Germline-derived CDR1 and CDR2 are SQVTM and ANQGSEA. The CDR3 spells CSVSPTSNAFF. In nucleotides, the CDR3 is TGCAGCGTCTCACCTACAAGTAACGCTTTCTTT.

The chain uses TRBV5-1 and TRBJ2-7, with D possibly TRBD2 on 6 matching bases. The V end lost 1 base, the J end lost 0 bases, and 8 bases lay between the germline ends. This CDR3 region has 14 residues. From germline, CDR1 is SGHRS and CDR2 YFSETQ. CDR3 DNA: TGCGCCAGCAGCTTGTCGGGGGTCTCCTACGAGCAGTACTTC. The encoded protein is CASSLSGVSYEQYF. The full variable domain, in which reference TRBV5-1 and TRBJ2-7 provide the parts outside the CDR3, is KAGVTQTPRYLIKTRGQQVTLSCSPISGHRSVSWYQQTPGQGLQFLFEYFSETQRNKGNFPGRFSGRQFSNSRSEMNVSTLELGDSALYLCASSLSGVSYEQYFGPGTRLTVT.

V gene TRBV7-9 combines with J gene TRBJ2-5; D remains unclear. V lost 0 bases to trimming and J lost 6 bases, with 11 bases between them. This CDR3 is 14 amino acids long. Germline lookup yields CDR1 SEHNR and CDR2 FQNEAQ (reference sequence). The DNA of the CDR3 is TGTGCCAGCAGCTTAGCGGAAGGTAGACAGACCCAGTACTTC. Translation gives CASSLAEGRQTQYF. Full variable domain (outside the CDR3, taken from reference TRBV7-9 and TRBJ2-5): DTGVSQNPRHKITKRGQNVTFRCDPISEHNRLYWYRQTLGQGPEFLTYFQNEAQLEKSRLLSDRFSAERPKGSFSTLEIQRTEQGDSAMYLCASSLAEGRQTQYFGPGTRLLVL.